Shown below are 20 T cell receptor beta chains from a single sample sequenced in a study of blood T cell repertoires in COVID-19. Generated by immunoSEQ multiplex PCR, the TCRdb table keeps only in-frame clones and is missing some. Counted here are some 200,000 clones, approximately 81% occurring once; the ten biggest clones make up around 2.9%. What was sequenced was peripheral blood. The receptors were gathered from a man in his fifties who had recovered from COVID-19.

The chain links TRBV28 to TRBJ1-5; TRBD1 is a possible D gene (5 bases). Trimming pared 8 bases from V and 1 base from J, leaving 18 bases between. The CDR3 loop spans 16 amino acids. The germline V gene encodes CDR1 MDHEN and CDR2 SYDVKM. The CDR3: CASGIRQILSNQPQHF. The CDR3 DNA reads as TGTGCCAGCGGTATACGACAGATTCTAAGCAATCAGCCCCAGCATTTT.

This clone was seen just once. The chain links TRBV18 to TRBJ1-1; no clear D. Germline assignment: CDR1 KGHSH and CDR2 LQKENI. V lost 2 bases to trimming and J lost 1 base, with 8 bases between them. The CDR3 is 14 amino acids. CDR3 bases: TGTGCCAGCTCACCAATCGACACGAACACTGAAGCTTTCTTT. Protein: CASSPIDTNTEAFF.

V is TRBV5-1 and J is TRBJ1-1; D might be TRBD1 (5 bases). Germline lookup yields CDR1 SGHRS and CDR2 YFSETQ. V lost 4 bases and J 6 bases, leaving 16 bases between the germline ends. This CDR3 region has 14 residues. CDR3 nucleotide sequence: TGCGCCAGCAGCCCCGGGGGGGGTGAGGCTGAAGCTTTCTTT. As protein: CASSPGGGEAEAFF.

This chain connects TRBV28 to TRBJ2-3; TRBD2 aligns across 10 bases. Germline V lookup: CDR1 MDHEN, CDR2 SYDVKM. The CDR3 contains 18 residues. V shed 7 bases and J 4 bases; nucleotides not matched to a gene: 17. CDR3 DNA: TGTGCCAGCACCCCAATAGGGATGCTAGCGGGAGTCCCAGATACGCAGTATTTT. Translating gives CASTPIGMLAGVPDTQYF.

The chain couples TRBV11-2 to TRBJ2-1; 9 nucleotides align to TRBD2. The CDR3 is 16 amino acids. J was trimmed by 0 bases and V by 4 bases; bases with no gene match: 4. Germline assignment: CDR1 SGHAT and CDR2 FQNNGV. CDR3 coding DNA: TGTGCCAGCAGCTCAGTAGCGGGGGTCTCCTACAATGAGCAGTTCTTC. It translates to CASSSVAGVSYNEQFF.

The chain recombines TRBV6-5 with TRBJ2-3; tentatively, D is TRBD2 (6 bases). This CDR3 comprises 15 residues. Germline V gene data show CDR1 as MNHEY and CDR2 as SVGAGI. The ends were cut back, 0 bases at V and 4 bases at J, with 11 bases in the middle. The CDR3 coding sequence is TGTGCCAGCAGTTACTCGAACTCGGGAGCAGATACGCAGTATTTT. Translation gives CASSYSNSGADTQYF.

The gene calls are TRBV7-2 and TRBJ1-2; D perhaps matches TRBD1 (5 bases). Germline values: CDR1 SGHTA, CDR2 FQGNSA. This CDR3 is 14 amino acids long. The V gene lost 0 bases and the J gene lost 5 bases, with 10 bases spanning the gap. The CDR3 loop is CASSLARRAYGYTF. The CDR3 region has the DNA TGTGCCAGCAGCTTAGCTCGCAGGGCTTATGGCTACACCTTC. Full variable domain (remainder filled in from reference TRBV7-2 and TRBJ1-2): GAGVSQSPSNKVTEKGKDVELRCDPISGHTALYWYRQSLGQGLEFLIYFQGNSAPDKSGLPSDRFSAERTGGSVSTLTIQRTQQEDSAVYLCASSLARRAYGYTFGSGTRLTVV.

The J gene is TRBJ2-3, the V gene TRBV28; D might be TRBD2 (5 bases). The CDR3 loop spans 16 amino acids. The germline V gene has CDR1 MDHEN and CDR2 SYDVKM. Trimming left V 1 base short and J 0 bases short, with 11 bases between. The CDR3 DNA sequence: TGTGCCAGCAGTTTATTGGTCCAGCGGAGCACAGATACGCAGTATTTT. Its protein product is CASSLLVQRSTDTQYF.

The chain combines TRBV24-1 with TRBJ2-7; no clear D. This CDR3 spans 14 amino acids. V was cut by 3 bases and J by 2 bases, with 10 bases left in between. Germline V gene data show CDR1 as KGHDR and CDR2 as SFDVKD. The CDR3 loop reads CATSDPRSPYEQYF. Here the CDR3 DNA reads TGTGCCACCAGTGATCCGAGGAGTCCCTACGAGCAGTACTTC.

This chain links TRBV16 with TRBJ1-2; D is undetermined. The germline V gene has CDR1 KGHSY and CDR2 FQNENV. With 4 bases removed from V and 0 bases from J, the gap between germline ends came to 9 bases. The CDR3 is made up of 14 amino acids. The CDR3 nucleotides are TGTGCCAGCAGCCTTCTCGACTCTAACTATGGCTACACCTTC. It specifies CASSLLDSNYGYTF.

The CDR3 loop is CASRLNRDGAGGYTF. The CDR3 region has the DNA TGTGCCAGCAGGCTGAATCGGGACGGAGCGGGGGGCTACACCTTC. The gene calls are TRBV28 and TRBJ1-2; D possibly corresponds to TRBD1 (5 bases). The germline V and J ends were trimmed by 6 bases and 8 bases, with 22 bases remaining between them. The germline V gene has CDR1 MDHEN and CDR2 SYDVKM. The CDR3 is 15 amino acids.

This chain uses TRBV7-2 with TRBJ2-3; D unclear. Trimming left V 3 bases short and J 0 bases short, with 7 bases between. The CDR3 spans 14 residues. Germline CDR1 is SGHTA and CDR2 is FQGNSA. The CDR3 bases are TGTGCCAGCAGCTTCTTTACTAGCACAGATACGCAGTATTTT. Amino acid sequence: CASSFFTSTDTQYF.

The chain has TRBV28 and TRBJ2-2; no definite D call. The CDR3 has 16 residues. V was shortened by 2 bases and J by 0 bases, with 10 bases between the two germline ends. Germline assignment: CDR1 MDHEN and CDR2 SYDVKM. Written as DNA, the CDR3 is TGTGCCAGCAGTTTACCAAGAAGCGCGAACACCGGGGAGCTGTTTTTT. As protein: CASSLPRSANTGELFF. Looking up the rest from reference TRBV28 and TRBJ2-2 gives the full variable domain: DVKVTQSSRYLVKRTGEKVFLECVQDMDHENMFWYRQDPGLGLRLIYFSYDVKMKEKGDIPEGYSVSREKKERFSLILESASTNQTSMYLCASSLPRSANTGELFFGEGSRLTVL.

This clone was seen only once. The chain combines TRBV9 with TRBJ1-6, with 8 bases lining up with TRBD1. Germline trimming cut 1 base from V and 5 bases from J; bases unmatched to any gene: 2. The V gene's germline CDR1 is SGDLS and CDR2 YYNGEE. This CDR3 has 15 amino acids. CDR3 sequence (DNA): TGTGCCAGCAGCGTAACAGGGGGGCATAATTCACCCCTCCACTTT. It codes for CASSVTGGHNSPLHF.

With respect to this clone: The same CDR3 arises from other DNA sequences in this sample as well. In DNA form, the CDR3 reads TGTGCCAGCTCACCACCTCCGGGCTACGAGCAGTACTTC. Protein: CASSPPPGYEQYF. V and J are TRBV18 and TRBJ2-7; unclear D gene. Trimming took 0 bases from V and 3 from J, leaving 6 bases between them. CDR3 length: 13 amino acids. From germline, CDR1 is KGHSH and CDR2 LQKENI.

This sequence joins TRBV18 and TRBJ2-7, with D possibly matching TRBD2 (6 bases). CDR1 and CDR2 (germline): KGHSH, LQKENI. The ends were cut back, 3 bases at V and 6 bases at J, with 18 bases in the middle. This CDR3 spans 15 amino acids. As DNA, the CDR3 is TGTGCCAGCTCACCGCCGTCCGGGGGTCGTGGCGAGCAGTACTTC. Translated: CASSPPSGGRGEQYF.

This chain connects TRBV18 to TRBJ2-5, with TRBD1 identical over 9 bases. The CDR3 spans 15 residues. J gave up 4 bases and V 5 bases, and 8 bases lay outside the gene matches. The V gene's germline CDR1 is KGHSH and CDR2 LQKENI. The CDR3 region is CASSSNRGRRETQYF. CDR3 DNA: TGTGCCAGCTCATCCAACAGGGGGCGACGAGAGACCCAGTACTTC.

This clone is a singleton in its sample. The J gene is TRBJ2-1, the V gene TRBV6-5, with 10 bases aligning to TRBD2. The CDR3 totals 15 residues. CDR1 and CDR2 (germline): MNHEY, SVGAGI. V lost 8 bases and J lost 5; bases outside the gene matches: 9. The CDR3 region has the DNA TGTGCCAGCCTTAAGAGGACTAGCGGAAACAATGAGCAGTTCTTC. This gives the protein CASLKRTSGNNEQFF.

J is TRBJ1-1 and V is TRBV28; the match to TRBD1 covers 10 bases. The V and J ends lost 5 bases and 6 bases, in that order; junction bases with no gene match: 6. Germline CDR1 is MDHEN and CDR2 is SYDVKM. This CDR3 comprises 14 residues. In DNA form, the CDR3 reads TGTGCCAGCAGTCCAGGACAGGGGGTTGCTGAAGCTTTCTTT. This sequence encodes CASSPGQGVAEAFF.

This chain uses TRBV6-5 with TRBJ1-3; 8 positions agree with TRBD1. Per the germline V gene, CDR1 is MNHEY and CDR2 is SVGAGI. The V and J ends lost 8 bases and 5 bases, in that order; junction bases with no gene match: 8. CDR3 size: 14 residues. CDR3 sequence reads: CASLLQGGRNTIYF. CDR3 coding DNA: TGTGCCAGCCTATTACAGGGGGGCCGAAACACCATATATTTT.